The 17 T cell receptor beta chains listed next were all sequenced from one sample in a study of blood T cell repertoires in COVID-19 (dated by TCRdb to about 2020). The library was obtained by the immunoSEQ multiplex PCR assay. As stored in TCRdb, this immuneACCESS dataset retains in-frame rearrangements with V and J assigned. A fraction of the clones does not appear; measured against another copy, unresolved V genes explain less than half of the discrepancy, and the remainder lacks a known reason. The sample table shows about 26,000 clones, and approximately 90% are seen once. The top ten constitute about 2.8% of the sample. The sample was peripheral blood. The receptors originated from a human donor in a cohort sampled during active COVID-19.

The chain employs TRBV7-9 and TRBJ2-5; the match to TRBD2 covers 8 bases. CDR3 length equals 14 residues. The germline V gene has CDR1 SEHNR and CDR2 FQNEAQ (reference sequence). After removal of 3 bases from V and 2 bases from J, the junction contained 2 bases not matched to a gene. The CDR3 DNA is TGTGCCAGCAGCTTTACTAGCGGACAAGAGACCCAGTACTTC. Translation: CASSFTSGQETQYF.

J is TRBJ1-6 and V is TRBV5-1; no definite D call. Between the trimmed V and J ends, which lost 7 bases and 8 bases, there was a span of 13 bases. CDR1 and CDR2 (germline): SGHRS, YFSETQ. The length of the CDR3 is 13 residues. CDR3 in DNA: TGCGCCAGCGCGGTGGCACGGGATTCACCCCTCCACTTT. Amino acids: CASAVARDSPLHF. Full variable domain (outside the CDR3, taken from reference TRBV5-1 and TRBJ1-6): KAGVTQTPRYLIKTRGQQVTLSCSPISGHRSVSWYQQTPGQGLQFLFEYFSETQRNKGNFPGRFSGRQFSNSRSEMNVSTLELGDSALYLCASAVARDSPLHFGNGTRLTVT.

A single count supports this clone. DNA of the CDR3: TGCGCCAGCAGCCCGACCCCAGCGGCGGATACGCAGTATTTT. It specifies CASSPTPAADTQYF. V usage is TRBV5-1 and J usage is TRBJ2-3; D is perhaps TRBD2 (5 bases). This CDR3 is built from 14 residues. Germline CDR1 and CDR2: SGHRS and YFSETQ. The germline V and J ends were trimmed by 4 bases and 6 bases, with 15 bases remaining between them.

This clone was picked up one time. The rearrangement uses TRBV19 and TRBJ1-2, with a weak D call TRBD1 (6 bases). Trimming removed 3 bases from V and 10 bases from J, with 18 bases in between. CDR3 length equals 14 residues. Looked up from germline, CDR1 is LNHDA and CDR2 is SQIVND (reference sequence). The CDR3 DNA sequence: TGTGCCAGTAGTATTGGACGGACAGTGGTCTCCTACACCTTC. Translating it yields CASSIGRTVVSYTF.

This chain uses TRBV5-1 with TRBJ2-2; D uncertain. Trimming removed 4 bases from V and 4 bases from J, with 11 bases in between. Germline-derived CDR1 and CDR2 are SGHRS and YFSETQ. The CDR3 has 14 amino acids. This CDR3 reads CASSPTTRTGELFF. The DNA for the CDR3 is TGCGCCAGCAGCCCTACTACTCGCACCGGGGAGCTGTTTTTT.

This clone was picked up one time. This chain uses TRBV10-3 with TRBJ2-7; TRBD1 matches at 9 bases. The CDR3 length is 15 residues. V trimming: 6 bases; J trimming: 5 bases; junction bases outside the gene matches: 11. Per germline, CDR1 ENHRY and CDR2 SYGVKD. CDR3 coding DNA: TGTGCCATCAGATTCGACAGGGGGGTGTCGGACGAGCAGTACTTC. This codes for CAIRFDRGVSDEQYF.

The chain links TRBV5-6 to TRBJ1-5; 7 nucleotides line up with TRBD1. The V and J ends lost 4 bases and 7 bases, in that order; junction bases with no gene match: 5. The CDR3 has 13 amino acids. CDR1 and CDR2 (germline): SGHDT, YYEEEE. CDR3 nucleotide sequence: TGTGCCAGCAGCCAGACAGGGAACCAGCCCCAGCATTTT. Amino acid sequence: CASSQTGNQPQHF.

Written as DNA, the CDR3 is TGTGCCAGCGACGGACAAGCTACAGATACGCAGTATTTT. Translation gives CASDGQATDTQYF. The rearrangement links TRBV12-3 or TRBV12-4 to TRBJ2-3, with a possible D match to TRBD1 (5 bases). With 8 bases removed from V and 3 bases from J, the gap between germline ends came to 12 bases. CDR3 length equals 13 residues.

The chain combines TRBV6-1 with TRBJ1-3; the D gene is possibly TRBD1 (6 bases). Germline CDR1 reads MNHNS; CDR2 reads SASEGT. Between the trimmed V and J ends, which lost 3 bases and 4 bases, there was a span of 16 bases. This CDR3 has 16 amino acids. CDR3 bases: TGTGCCAGCAGTGAGGACCGGGGGGCGCCCGGAAACACCATATATTTT. This translates into CASSEDRGAPGNTIYF.

The chain links TRBV6-6 to TRBJ2-3; 7 positions agree with TRBD1. CDR1 MNHNY and CDR2 SVGAGI come from the germline V gene (reference sequence). The junction had 6 bases not matched to a gene; V was cut back by 5 bases and J by 1 base. The CDR3 has 15 residues. CDR3 sequence reads: CASSIGGAGTDTQYF. CDR3 coding DNA: TGTGCCAGCAGTATAGGGGGCGCTGGCACAGATACGCAGTATTTT.

The gene calls are TRBV7-2 and TRBJ2-1; 7 positions match TRBD1. The V gene end was trimmed by 7 bases and the J gene end by 6 bases; junction bases not matched to a gene: 12. The V gene's germline CDR1 is SGHTA and CDR2 FQGNSA. The CDR3 spans 15 residues. CDR3 loop: CASKSARGFSNEQFF. The CDR3 DNA reads TGTGCCAGCAAAAGCGCCAGGGGGTTTTCCAATGAGCAGTTCTTC.

The chain recombines TRBV11-2 with TRBJ1-5, with D hard to call. From germline, CDR1 is SGHAT and CDR2 FQNNGV. The CDR3 loop spans 14 amino acids. Trimming pared 4 bases from V and 2 bases from J, leaving 9 bases between. CDR3 sequence: CASSSGGGNQPQHF. The CDR3 bases are TGTGCCAGCAGCTCCGGCGGGGGCAATCAGCCCCAGCATTTT. The full variable domain, its missing parts supplied by reference TRBV11-2 and TRBJ1-5, is EAGVAQSPRYKIIEKRQSVAFWCNPISGHATLYWYQQILGQGPKLLIQFQNNGVVDDSQLPKDRFSAERLKGVDSTLKIQPAKLEDSAVYLCASSSGGGNQPQHFGDGTRLSIL.

The chain has TRBV10-1 and TRBJ2-3; 10 bases agree with TRBD2. CDR3 length: 15 amino acids. J gave up 1 base and V 5 bases, and 3 bases lay outside the gene matches. Germline V lookup: CDR1 WNHNN, CDR2 SYGVQD (reference sequence). In nucleotides, the CDR3 is TGCGCCAGCAGTCCCGGGACTAGCGGCACAGATACGCAGTATTTT. Its translation is CASSPGTSGTDTQYF.

This chain joins TRBV2 and TRBJ2-5; TRBD1 agrees at 9 bases. Unmatched junction bases numbered 10, after V lost 9 bases and J lost 5 bases. The CDR3 length is 14 residues. CDR1 SNHLY and CDR2 FYNNEI come from the germline V gene. The CDR3 sequence: CASEPGQGDETQYF. The CDR3 coding sequence is TGTGCCAGTGAACCGGGACAGGGCGACGAGACCCAGTACTTC.

V and J are TRBV12-5 and TRBJ2-5; 9 bases match TRBD1. CDR1 LGHNT and CDR2 FRNRAP come from the germline V gene. The CDR3 runs to 16 residues. V lost 5 bases to trimming and J lost 1 base; unmatched junction nucleotides: 8. CDR3 nucleotides: TGTGCTAGTGGTCCCCCGGGACAGGGTTTCCAAGAGACCCAGTACTTC. It translates to CASGPPGQGFQETQYF.

V gene TRBV6-5 combines with J gene TRBJ2-2; tentative D call: TRBD2 (5 bases). The CDR3 contains 14 residues. Trimming cost V 6 bases and J 4 bases, with 12 bases left between them. The germline gives CDR1 MNHEY, CDR2 SVGAGI. DNA of the CDR3: TGTGCCAGCAGACCCGGGATATTCACCGGGGAGCTGTTTTTT. Encoded protein: CASRPGIFTGELFF.

The chain is built from TRBV19 and TRBJ1-1; 8 bases match TRBD1. The germline CDR1 and CDR2 sequences are LNHDA and SQIVND (reference sequence). V trimming: 7 bases; J trimming: 5 bases; junction bases outside the gene matches: 9. The CDR3 has 14 amino acids. For the CDR3, the DNA is TGTGCCAGTAAGGGACAGGCCGGGGGGACTGAAGCTTTCTTT. Protein: CASKGQAGGTEAFF.